Reported below is one T cell receptor (beta chain). Its specificity is unknown. This sample is drawn from a study of shared clonotypes between healthy human individuals. TCRdb keeps only in-frame clones here, not all; method: immunoSEQ multiplex PCR. The repertoire includes hundreds of thousands of clones, around 79% of them detected once, and about 12% sits in the top ten. Broader study findings: Sequencing depth was expected to influence donor clonotype sharing.

Trimming removed 3 bases from V and 5 bases from J; junction bases left unmatched: 21. The CDR3 contains 20 residues. The germline CDR1 and CDR2 sequences are WSHSY and SAAADI. The source is a middle-aged woman in good health. Some clones in this sample may be carry-over from other donors' samples. V is TRBV10-2 and J is TRBJ2-1, with TRBD1 matching 8 bases. The sequenced sample was PBMCs. The CDR3 spells CASSDPRQGPFNGPDNEQFF. As DNA, the CDR3 is TGCGCCAGCAGTGATCCCCGACAGGGGCCTTTTAACGGCCCCGACAATGAGCAGTTCTTC.